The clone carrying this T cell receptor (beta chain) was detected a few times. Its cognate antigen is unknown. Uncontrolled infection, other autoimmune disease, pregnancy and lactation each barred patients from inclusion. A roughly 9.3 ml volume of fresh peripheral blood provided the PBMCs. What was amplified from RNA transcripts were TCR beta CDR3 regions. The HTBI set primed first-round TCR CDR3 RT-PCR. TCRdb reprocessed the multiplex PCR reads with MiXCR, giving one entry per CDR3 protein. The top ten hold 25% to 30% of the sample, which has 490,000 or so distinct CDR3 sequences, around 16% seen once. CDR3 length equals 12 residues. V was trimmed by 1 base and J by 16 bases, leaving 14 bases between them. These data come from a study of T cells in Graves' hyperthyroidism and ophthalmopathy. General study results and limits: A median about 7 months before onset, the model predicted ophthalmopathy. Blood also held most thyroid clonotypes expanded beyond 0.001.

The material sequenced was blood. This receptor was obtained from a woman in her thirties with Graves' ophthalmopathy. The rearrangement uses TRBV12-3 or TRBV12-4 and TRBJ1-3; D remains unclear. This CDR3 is CASSLEGSASYF. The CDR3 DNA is TGTGCCAGCAGTTTAGAGGGATCGGCCTCGTATTTT.